Listed below are T cell receptor beta chains from one sample, sequenced in a study of identical twins. TCRdb redid the calling of the 5' RACE reads with MiXCR, one entry per CDR3 protein. The sample includes approximately 670,000 distinct CDR3 sequences, around 6% of them seen just once. Input material: naive T cells sorted from blood. These receptor sequences come from a man aged 18 to 35 in good health. CDR3s include the opening cysteine and the closing phenylalanine or tryptophan. D genes are given only for firm matches. Size is stated for part of the rows, as once, few or many counts, or as a class when the clone is expanded.

v_call	j_call	d_call	clone_size	cdr3_nt	cdr3_aa
TRBV4-1	TRBJ1-1	TRBD1	.	TGCGCCAGCAGCCAAGGGGTACAGGGGTCTAAAACTGAAGCTTTCTTT	CASSQGVQGSKTEAFF
TRBV4-1	TRBJ2-1	TRBD1	many	TGCGCCAGCAGCCAAGGACAGGGGGTCTACAATGAGCAGTTCTTC	CASSQGQGVYNEQFF
TRBV10-3	TRBJ2-5	.	many	TGTGCCATCAGTGGGAAACAGGGAGAGACCCAGTACTTC	CAISGKQGETQYF
TRBV9	TRBJ1-5	.	.	TGTGCCAGCAGCACCAACGACATCCCCAATCAGCCCCAGCATTTT	CASSTNDIPNQPQHF
TRBV7-2	TRBJ2-7	.	.	TGTGCCAGCAGCTTAGACCCCCCGTACGAGCAGTACTTC	CASSLDPPYEQYF
TRBV20-1	TRBJ1-4	TRBD1	many	TGCAGTGCTAGAGATCTGGGACAGGGTCTGTTTTTT	CSARDLGQGLFF
TRBV9	TRBJ2-2	.	many	TGTGCCAGCAAGAACCAAAACACCGGGGAGCTGTTTTTT	CASKNQNTGELFF
TRBV3-1	TRBJ2-1	TRBD2	few	TGTGCCAGCAGCCTCGGAGCGGGAGGGCCCATTGAGCAGTTCTTC	CASSLGAGGPIEQFF
TRBV29-1	TRBJ2-4	.	many	TGCAGCGCCATCGGACATCCCCTAGCCAAAAACATTCAGTACTTC	CSAIGHPLAKNIQYF
TRBV10-1	TRBJ2-1	.	many	TGCGCCAGCAGCGGCAGCTACAATGAGCAGTTCTTC	CASSGSYNEQFF
TRBV20-1	TRBJ2-1	.	many	TGCAGTGCTAGAGCGGCGGGAAGGAATGAGCAGTTCTTC	CSARAAGRNEQFF
TRBV7-2	TRBJ2-1	TRBD2	many	TGTGCCAGCAGCTTAGCGAGACTAGCGGGAGGATCCTACAATGAGCAGTTCTTC	CASSLARLAGGSYNEQFF
TRBV5-1	TRBJ2-1	TRBD1	many	TGCGCCAGCAAACCCAGACAGGGTTCCTACAATGAGCAGTTCTTC	CASKPRQGSYNEQFF
TRBV5-1	TRBJ1-5	.	many	TGCGCCAGCAGCTTGGGCACGGGAGGGAACGGTGGGTACAATCAGCCCCAGCATTTT	CASSLGTGGNGGYNQPQHF
TRBV7-9	TRBJ2-1	.	few	TGTGCCAGCAGCTTAGATGGGTTCAATGAGCAGTTCTTC	CASSLDGFNEQFF
TRBV5-1	TRBJ2-1	TRBD2	few	TGCGCCAGCAGCTTGGCGTTACTAGCGGGAGGTGAGCAGTTCTTC	CASSLALLAGGEQFF
TRBV18	TRBJ2-7	.	few	TGTGCCAGCTCACCACCACAGGGTACCGGGGGGGAGCAGTACTTC	CASSPPQGTGGEQYF
TRBV19	TRBJ1-1	TRBD1	.	TGTGCCAGTAACACAGGGGTGGCCACTGAAGCTTTCTTT	CASNTGVATEAFF
TRBV6-5	TRBJ2-3	TRBD2	many	TGTGCCAGCAGTTACAGCAGCGGGAACACAGATACGCAGTATTTT	CASSYSSGNTDTQYF
TRBV3-1	TRBJ2-1	.	many	TGTGCCAGCAGCCAAGACAATGAGCAGTTCTTC	CASSQDNEQFF
TRBV29-1	TRBJ2-2	.	many	TGCAGCGTTGCCCGGGTTGGGACCGGGGAGCTGTTTTTT	CSVARVGTGELFF
TRBV24-1	TRBJ2-3	.	many	TGTGCCACCAGTGACAGGGACAGGTTCGGCGGGAGGGCCGGAGATACGCAGTATTTT	CATSDRDRFGGRAGDTQYF
TRBV5-5	TRBJ2-5	.	many	TGTGCCAGCAGCTTGGCAAACCAAGAGACCCAGTACTTC	CASSLANQETQYF